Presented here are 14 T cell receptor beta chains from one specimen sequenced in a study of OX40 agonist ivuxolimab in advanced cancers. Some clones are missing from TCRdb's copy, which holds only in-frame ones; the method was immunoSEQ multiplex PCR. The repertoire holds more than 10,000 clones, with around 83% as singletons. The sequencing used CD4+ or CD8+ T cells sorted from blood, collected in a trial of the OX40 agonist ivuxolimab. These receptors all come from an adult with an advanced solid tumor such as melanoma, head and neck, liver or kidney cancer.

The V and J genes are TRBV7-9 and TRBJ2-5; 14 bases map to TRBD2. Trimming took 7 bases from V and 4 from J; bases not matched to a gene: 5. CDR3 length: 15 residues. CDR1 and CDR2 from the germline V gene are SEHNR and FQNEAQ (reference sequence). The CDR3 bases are TGTGCCAGCACCGGGACTAGCGGGGGCCTAGAGACCCAGTACTTC. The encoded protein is CASTGTSGGLETQYF.

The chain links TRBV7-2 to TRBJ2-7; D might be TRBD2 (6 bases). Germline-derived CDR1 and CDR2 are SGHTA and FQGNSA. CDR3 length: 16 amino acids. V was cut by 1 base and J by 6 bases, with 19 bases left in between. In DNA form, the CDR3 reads TGTGCCAGCAGCTTAGAGTTCGGACCTAGCGCGCCCGAGCAGTACTTC. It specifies CASSLEFGPSAPEQYF.

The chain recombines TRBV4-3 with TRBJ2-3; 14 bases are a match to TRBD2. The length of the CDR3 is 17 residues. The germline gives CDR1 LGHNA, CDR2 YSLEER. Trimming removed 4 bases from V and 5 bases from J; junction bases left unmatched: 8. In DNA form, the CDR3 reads TGCGCCAGCAGCCCCCCTCTAGGGACTAGCGGGGGAGATACGCAGTATTTT. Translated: CASSPPLGTSGGDTQYF.

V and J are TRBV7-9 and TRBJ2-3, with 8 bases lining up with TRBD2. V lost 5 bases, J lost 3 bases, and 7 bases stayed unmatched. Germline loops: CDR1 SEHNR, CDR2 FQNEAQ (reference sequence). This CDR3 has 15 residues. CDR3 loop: CASSPRLAKTDTQYF. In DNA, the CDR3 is TGTGCCAGCAGCCCTCGACTAGCGAAGACAGATACGCAGTATTTT.

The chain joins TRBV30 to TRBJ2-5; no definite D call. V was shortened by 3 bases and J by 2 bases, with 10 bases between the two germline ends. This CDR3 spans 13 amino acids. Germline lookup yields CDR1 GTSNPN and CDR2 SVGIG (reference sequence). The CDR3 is CAWRERNQETQYF. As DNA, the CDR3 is TGTGCCTGGAGGGAGCGCAATCAAGAGACCCAGTACTTC.

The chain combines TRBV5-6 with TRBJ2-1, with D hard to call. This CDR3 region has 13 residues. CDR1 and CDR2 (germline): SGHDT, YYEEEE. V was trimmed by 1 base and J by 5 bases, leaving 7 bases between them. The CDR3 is CASSLSENNEQFF. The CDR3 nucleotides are TGTGCCAGCAGCTTGAGCGAGAACAATGAGCAGTTCTTC.

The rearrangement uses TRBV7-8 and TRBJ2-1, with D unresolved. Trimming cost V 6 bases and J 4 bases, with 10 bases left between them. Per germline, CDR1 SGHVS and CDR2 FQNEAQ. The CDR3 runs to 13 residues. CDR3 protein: CASRAPEYNEQFF. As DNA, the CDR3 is TGTGCCAGCAGAGCCCCAGAATACAATGAGCAGTTCTTC. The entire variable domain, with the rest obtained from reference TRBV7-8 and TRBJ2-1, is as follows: GAGVSQSPRYKVAKRGQDVALRCDPISGHVSLFWYQQALGQGPEFLTYFQNEAQLDKSGLPSDRFFAERPEGSVSTLKIQRTQQEDSAVYLCASRAPEYNEQFFGPGTRLTVL.

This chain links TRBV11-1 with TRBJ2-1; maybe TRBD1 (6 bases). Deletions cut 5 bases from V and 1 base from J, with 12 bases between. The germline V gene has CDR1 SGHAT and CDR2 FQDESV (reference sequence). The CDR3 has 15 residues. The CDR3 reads CASSRVGASYNEQFF. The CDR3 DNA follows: TGTGCCAGCAGCCGGGTGGGGGCGTCCTACAATGAGCAGTTCTTC.

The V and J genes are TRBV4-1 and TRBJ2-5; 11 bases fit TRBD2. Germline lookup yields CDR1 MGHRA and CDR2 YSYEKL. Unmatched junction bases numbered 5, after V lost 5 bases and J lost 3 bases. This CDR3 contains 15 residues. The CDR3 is CASSTSGLAEETQYF. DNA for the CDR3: TGCGCCAGCAGCACCTCGGGACTAGCGGAAGAGACCCAGTACTTC.

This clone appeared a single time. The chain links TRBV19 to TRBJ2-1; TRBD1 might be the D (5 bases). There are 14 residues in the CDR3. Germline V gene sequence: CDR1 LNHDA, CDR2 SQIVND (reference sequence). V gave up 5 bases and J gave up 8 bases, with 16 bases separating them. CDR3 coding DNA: TGTGCCAGTAGTCCTGGCCAGGGCGAATATGAGCAGTTCTTC. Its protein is CASSPGQGEYEQFF.

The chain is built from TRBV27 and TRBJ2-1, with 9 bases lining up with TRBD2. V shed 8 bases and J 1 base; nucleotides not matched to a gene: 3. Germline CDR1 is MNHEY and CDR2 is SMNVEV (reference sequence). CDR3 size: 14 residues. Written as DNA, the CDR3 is TGTGCCAGCCGTCTAGCGGGATCCTACAATGAGCAGTTCTTC. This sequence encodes CASRLAGSYNEQFF.

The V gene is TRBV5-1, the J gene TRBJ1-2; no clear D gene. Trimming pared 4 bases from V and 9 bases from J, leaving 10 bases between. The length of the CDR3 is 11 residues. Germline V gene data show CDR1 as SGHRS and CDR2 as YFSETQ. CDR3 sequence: CASSAGSSYTF. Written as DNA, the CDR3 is TGCGCCAGCAGCGCCGGGAGTAGCTACACCTTC.

CDR3 in DNA: TGCGCCAGCAGCCAAGATTTAAGGGGTAATCAGCCCCAGCATTTT. It codes for CASSQDLRGNQPQHF. This chain uses TRBV4-1 with TRBJ1-5; a possible D gene is TRBD1 (5 bases). Germline values: CDR1 MGHRA, CDR2 YSYEKL. The CDR3 covers 15 residues. Trimming took 0 bases from V and 4 from J, leaving 10 bases between them.

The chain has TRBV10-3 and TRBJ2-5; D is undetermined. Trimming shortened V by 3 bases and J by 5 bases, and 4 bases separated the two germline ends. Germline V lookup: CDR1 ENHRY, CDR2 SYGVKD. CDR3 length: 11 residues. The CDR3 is CAISEGETQYF. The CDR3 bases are TGTGCCATCAGTGAAGGGGAGACCCAGTACTTC.